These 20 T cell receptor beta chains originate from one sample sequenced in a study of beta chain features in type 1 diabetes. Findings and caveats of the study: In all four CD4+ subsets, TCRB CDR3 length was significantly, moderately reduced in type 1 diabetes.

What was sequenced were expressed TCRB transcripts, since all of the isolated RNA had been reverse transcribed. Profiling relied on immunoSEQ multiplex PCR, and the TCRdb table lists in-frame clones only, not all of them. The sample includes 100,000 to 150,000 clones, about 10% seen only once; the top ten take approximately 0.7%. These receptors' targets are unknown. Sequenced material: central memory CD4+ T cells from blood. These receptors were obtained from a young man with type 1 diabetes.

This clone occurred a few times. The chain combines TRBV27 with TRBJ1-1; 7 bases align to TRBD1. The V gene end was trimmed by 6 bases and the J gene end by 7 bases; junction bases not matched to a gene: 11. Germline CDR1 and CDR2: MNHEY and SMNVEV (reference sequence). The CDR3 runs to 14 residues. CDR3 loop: CASSLGGDAVEAFF. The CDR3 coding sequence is TGTGCCAGCAGCTTAGGGGGCGATGCCGTTGAAGCTTTCTTT.

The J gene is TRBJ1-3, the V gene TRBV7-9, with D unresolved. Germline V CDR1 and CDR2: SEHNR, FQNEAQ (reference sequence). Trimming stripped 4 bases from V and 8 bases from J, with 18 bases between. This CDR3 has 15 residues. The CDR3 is CASSSRGQPSDTIYF. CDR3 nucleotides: TGTGCCAGCAGCTCAAGAGGGCAGCCGAGTGACACCATATATTTT.

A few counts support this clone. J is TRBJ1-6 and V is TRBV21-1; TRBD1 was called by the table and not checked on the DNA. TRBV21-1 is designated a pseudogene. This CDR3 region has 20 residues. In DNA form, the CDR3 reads TGTGCCAGCATCACCCTAGGAGGTCTCCCAGACAGGCGTATGAATTCACCCCTCCACTTT. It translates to CASITLGGLPDRRMNSPLHF.

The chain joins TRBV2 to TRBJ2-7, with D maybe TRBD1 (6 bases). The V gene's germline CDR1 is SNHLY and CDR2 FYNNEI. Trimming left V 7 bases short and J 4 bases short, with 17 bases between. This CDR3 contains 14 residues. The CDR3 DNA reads TGTGCCAGCACCCCACAGGGCGGATTGTACGAGCAGTACTTC. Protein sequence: CASTPQGGLYEQYF.

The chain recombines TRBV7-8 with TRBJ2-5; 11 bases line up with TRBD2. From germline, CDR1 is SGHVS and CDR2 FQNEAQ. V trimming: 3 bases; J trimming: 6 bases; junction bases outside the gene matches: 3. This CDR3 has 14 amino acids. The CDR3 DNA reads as TGTGCCAGCAGCTTTACTAGCGGGGGAAAGACCCAGTACTTC. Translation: CASSFTSGGKTQYF.

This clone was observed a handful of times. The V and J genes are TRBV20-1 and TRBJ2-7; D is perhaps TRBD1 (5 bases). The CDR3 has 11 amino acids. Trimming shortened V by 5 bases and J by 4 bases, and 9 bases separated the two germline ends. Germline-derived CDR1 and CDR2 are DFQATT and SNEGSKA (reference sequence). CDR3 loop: CSAWGSYEQYF. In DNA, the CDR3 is TGCAGTGCTTGGGGCTCTTACGAGCAGTACTTC.

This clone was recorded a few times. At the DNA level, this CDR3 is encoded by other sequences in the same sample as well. CDR3 region: CASSLTGGYGYTF. For the CDR3, the DNA is TGTGCCAGCAGTTTAACAGGGGGCTATGGCTACACCTTC. The V gene is TRBV27, the J gene TRBJ1-2; 8 bases match TRBD1. There are 13 residues in the CDR3. J was trimmed by 4 bases and V by 2 bases; bases with no gene match: 0. Germline CDR1 reads MNHEY; CDR2 reads SMNVEV (reference sequence).

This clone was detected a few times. The CDR3 loop is CASSLAMAGGQYF. The CDR3 coding sequence is TGTGCCAGCAGCTTAGCGATGGCGGGGGGCCAGTACTTC. The chain joins TRBV7-2 to TRBJ2-4; 8 bases agree with TRBD2. Germline values: CDR1 SGHTA, CDR2 FQGNSA. CDR3 length: 13 amino acids. The trim removed 0 bases at V and 13 bases at J, leaving 5 bases unmatched.

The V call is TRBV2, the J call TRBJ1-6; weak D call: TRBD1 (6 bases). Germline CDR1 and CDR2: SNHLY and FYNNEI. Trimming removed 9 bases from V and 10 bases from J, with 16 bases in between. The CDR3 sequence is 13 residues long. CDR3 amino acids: CASWRGGGSPLHF. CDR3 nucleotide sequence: TGTGCCAGTTGGCGGGGGGGCGGCTCACCCCTCCACTTT.

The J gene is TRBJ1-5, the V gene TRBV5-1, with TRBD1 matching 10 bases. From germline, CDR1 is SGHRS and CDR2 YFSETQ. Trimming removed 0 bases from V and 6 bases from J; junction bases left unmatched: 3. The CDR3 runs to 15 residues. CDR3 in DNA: TGCGCCAGCAGCTTGGGACAGGGGGCAGGTCAGCCCCAGCATTTT. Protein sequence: CASSLGQGAGQPQHF. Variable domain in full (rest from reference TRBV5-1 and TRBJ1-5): KAGVTQTPRYLIKTRGQQVTLSCSPISGHRSVSWYQQTPGQGLQFLFEYFSETQRNKGNFPGRFSGRQFSNSRSEMNVSTLELGDSALYLCASSLGQGAGQPQHFGDGTRLSIL.

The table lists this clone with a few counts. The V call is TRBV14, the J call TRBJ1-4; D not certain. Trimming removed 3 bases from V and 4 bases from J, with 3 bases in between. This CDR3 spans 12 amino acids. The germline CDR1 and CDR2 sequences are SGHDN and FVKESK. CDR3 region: CASSQSNEKLFF. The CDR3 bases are TGTGCCAGCAGCCAGAGTAATGAAAAACTGTTTTTT. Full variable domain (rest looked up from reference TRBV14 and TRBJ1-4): EAGVTQFPSHSVIEKGQTVTLRCDPISGHDNLYWYRRVMGKEIKFLLHFVKESKQDESGMPNNRFLAERTGGTYSTLKVQPAELEDSGVYFCASSQSNEKLFFGSGTQLSVL.

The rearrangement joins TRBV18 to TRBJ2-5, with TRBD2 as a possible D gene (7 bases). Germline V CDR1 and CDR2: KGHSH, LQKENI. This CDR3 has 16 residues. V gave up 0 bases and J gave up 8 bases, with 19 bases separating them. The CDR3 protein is CASSPPNRGARDTQYF. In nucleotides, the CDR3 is TGTGCCAGCTCACCACCAAATCGGGGGGCCCGGGACACCCAGTACTTC.

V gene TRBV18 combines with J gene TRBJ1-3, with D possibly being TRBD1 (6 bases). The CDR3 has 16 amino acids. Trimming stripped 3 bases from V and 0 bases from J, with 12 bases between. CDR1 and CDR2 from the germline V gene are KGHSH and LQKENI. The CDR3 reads CASSPSQGGSGNTIYF. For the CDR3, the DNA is TGTGCCAGCTCACCGTCACAGGGTGGCTCTGGAAACACCATATATTTT.

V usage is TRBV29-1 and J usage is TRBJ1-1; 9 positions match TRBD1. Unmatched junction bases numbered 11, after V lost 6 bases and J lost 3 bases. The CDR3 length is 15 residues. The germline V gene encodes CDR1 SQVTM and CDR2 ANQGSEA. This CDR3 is CSVGALGTGYTEAFF. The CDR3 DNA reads TGCAGCGTGGGGGCCCTTGGGACAGGGTACACTGAAGCTTTCTTT.

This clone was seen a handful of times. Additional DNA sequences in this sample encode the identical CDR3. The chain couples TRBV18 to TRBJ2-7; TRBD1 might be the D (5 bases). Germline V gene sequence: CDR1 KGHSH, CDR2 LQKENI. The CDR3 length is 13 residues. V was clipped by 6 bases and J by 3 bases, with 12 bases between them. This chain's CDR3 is CASSPQGRYEQYF. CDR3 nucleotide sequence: TGTGCCAGCTCCCCGCAGGGTCGCTACGAGCAGTACTTC.

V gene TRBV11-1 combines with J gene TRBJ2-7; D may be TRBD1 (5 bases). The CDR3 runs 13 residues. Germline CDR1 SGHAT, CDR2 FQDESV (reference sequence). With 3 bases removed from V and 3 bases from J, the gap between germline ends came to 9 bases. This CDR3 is CASSFNRNYEQYF. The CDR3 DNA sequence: TGTGCCAGCAGCTTTAACAGGAACTACGAGCAGTACTTC.

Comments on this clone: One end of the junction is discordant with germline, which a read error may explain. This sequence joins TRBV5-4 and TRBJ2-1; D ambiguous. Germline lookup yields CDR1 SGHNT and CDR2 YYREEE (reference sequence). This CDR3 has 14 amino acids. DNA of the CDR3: TGCGCCAGCAGCCAAGACACATCTTACAATGAGCAGTTCTTC. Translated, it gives CASSQDTSYNEQFF.

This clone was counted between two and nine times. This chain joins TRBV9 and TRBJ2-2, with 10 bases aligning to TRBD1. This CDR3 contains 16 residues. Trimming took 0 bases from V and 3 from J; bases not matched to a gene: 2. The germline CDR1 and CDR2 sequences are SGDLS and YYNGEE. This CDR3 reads CASSVGQGAYTGELFF. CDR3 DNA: TGTGCCAGCAGCGTAGGACAGGGGGCGTACACCGGGGAGCTGTTTTTT. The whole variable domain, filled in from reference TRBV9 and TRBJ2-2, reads DSGVTQTPKHLITATGQRVTLRCSPRSGDLSVYWYQQSLDQGLQFLIQYYNGEERAKGNILERFSAQQFPDLHSELNLSSLELGDSALYFCASSVGQGAYTGELFFGEGSRLTVL.

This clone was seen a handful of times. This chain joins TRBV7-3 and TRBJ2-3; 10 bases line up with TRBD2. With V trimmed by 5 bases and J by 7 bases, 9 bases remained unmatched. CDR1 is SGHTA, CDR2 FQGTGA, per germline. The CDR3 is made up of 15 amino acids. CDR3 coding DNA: TGTGCCAGCAGCGTTAGCGGGGGGCTCACGCATACGCAGTATTTT. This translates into CASSVSGGLTHTQYF.

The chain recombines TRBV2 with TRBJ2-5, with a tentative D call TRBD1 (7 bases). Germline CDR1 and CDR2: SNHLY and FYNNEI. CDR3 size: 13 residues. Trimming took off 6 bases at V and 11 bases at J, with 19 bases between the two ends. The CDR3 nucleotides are TGTGCCAGCAGGGGAGGACAGGAGGGACAGCAGTACTTC. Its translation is CASRGGQEGQQYF.